This T cell receptor beta chain was identified during a study of beta chain features in type 1 diabetes (dated by TCRdb to the late 2010s). About the study as a whole: Patients and healthy donors did not differ in mean age, gender distribution, total cell number or subset yield. Naive and central memory subsets were obtained from all 30 or so donors, but regulatory and stem cell-like memory subsets were isolated from only 8 patients and 8 healthy donors. A total of roughly 110 million sorted cells were examined across all samples, and the number of cells per subset was strongly correlated with RNA yield. In the study, recently diagnosed type 1 diabetes patients and matched healthy donors were compared on the TCRB repertoires of their sorted circulating CD4+ T cell subsets. General study outcomes and caveats: At VDJ recombination sites, patients with type 1 diabetes made fewer insertions and deleted more nucleotides, a pattern implying thymic rearrangement abnormalities. HLA sub-analyses involved small numbers of individuals, so any influence of HLA type on TCRB rearrangement remained unresolved. Because cDNA was sequenced instead of genomic DNA, activated cells with high expression could be over-represented, although the groups did not differ in activation or CD3 levels. In all four CD4+ subsets, TCRB CDR3 length was moderately but significantly shorter in type 1 diabetes patients. Shorter templates might have been favored by PCR, but patient and control samples were amplified and corrected together, so both groups would have been affected equally by any skew. The naive, central memory and regulatory TCRB repertoires appeared to resemble one another more closely among patients than among healthy donors.

This clone was seen a handful of times. Its antigen target is currently unknown. Base-call qualities are not available, and no considerably larger clone is one nucleotide away. From its cysteine to its phenylalanine, the CDR3 spans 15 amino acids. The retained sequence is limited to the CDR3, 45 bases, with the frame set at the first base. The germline V gene yields SQVTM for CDR1 and ANQGSEA for CDR2. Trimming accounts for 3 bases at V and 3 bases at J, while the number of junction bases matched to no gene is 10. The entire amount of isolated RNA was reverse transcribed using the High Capacity cDNA Reverse Transcription Kit, so the sequenced TCRB transcripts were expressed ones. Deep immunoSEQ sequencing was applied to naive, central memory and regulatory T cell samples, giving an average of approximately 3.8 million total reads per sample. Sorted cells were lysed in RLT buffer, and RNA was extracted using DNase-treated RNeasy Micro or Mini kits according to cell number. To prevent cross-contamination, each cell subset was processed individually, whereas patient and healthy donor samples were processed jointly. Using the immunoSEQ multiplex PCR, TCRB sequences were amplified from cDNA into 87-bp fragments spanning the CDR3 region. Sequencing of the amplicons was performed on the Illumina HiSeq platform. Under the source paper's analysis protocol: PCR bias was computationally corrected using synthetic template baselines, reads within Hamming distance 2 were collapsed, and singletons that could not be merged were discarded. Reads were aligned against IMGT to assign V, D and J genes, CDR3 length and insertions or deletions at six rearrangement sites. Within each subset, clonotype counts were normalized to sorted cell number, after which true diversity and Gini coefficients were computed with the tcR R package. The overlap coefficient, calculated on TCRB nucleotide sequences, was used to quantify repertoire sharing. Out-of-frame TCRB sequences from naive cells were analyzed to stand in for the pre-selection repertoire. TCRdb took this table from immuneACCESS and kept in-frame rearrangements with V and J called. Such tables lack part of the clones; where checked against another copy, unresolved V genes explain under half of the gap, and the rest is unexplained. V, J and clone size derive from that table, while D and trimming were established from the DNA sequence. Recorded for this sample are some 700,000 clones; around 15% of them occurred a single time. 0.022% of the sample belongs to the ten largest clones.

From each donor, a single peripheral blood sample of around 0.12 L on average was drawn into heparinised tubes. Using a panel that included CD45RO, CCR7, CD25, CD127, CD95 and CD27, naive, central memory, regulatory and stem cell-like memory CD4+ T cells were sorted on a BD FACSAria II. Every sorted population had a purity above 95%. Right away, PBMCs were isolated by Lymphoprep density gradient centrifugation and were stained directly, with no culture step. Samples were stained and sorted in pairs, with one healthy donor and one patient per experiment, so that batch effects were minimized. Specimen: naive CD4+ T cells from blood. In the paper's terms, the cell subset or site label means: true naive CD4+ T cells. The rearranged segments are TRBV29-1 and TRBJ1-1, and 7 junction bases match TRBD1. The source is a man in his late teens or twenties with type 1 diabetes. The nucleotides are TGCAGCGTTGAGCGGCAGGGGGGGGAGTACACTGAAGCTTTCTTT. It is translated as CSVERQGGEYTEAFF.